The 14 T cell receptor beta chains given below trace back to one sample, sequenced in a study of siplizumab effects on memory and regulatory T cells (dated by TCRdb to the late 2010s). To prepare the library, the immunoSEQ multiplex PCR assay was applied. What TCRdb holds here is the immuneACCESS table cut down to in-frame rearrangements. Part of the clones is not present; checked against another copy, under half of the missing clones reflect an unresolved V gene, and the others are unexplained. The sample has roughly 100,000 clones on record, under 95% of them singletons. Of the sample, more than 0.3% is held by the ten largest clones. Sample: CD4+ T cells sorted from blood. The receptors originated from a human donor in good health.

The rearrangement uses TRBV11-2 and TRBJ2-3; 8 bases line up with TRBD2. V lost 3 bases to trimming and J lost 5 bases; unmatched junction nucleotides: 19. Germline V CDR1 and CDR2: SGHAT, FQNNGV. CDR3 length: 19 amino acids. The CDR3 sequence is CASSFPLFGRVISEDTQYF. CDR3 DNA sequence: TGTGCCAGCAGCTTCCCCCTTTTCGGGAGGGTGATTAGTGAAGATACGCAGTATTTT. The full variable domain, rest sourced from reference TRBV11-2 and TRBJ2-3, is EAGVAQSPRYKIIEKRQSVAFWCNPISGHATLYWYQQILGQGPKLLIQFQNNGVVDDSQLPKDRFSAERLKGVDSTLKIQPAKLEDSAVYLCASSFPLFGRVISEDTQYFGPGTRLTVL.

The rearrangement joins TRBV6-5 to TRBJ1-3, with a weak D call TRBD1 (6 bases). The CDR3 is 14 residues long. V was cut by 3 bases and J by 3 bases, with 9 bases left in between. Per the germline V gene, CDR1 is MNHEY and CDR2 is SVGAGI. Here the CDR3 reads CASSYDRRGNTIYF. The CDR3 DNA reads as TGTGCCAGCAGTTATGACAGGCGTGGAAACACCATATATTTT.

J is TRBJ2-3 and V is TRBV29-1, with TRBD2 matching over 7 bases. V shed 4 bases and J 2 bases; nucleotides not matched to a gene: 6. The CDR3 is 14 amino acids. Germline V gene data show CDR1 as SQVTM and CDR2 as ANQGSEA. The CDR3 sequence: CSVGGLRDTDTQYF. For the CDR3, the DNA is TGCAGCGTTGGGGGACTACGAGACACAGATACGCAGTATTTT.

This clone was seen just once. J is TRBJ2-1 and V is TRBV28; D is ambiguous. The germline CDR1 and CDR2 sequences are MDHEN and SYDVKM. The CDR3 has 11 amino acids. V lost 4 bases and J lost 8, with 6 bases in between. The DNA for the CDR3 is TGTGCCAGCAGTTATAAGTATGAGCAGTTCTTC. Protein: CASSYKYEQFF.

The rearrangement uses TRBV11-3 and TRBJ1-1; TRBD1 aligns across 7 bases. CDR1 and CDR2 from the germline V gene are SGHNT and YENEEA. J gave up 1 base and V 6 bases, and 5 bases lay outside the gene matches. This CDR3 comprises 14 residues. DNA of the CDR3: TGTGCCAGCAGAGCCGGGACAGCGAACACTGAAGCTTTCTTT. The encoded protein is CASRAGTANTEAFF. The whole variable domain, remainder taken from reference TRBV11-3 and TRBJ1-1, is EAGVVQSPRYKIIEKKQPVAFWCNPISGHNTLYWYLQNLGQGPELLIRYENEEAVDDSQLPKDRFSAERLKGVDSTLKIQPAELGDSAVYLCASRAGTANTEAFFGQGTRLTVV.

The CDR3 DNA follows: TGTGCCAGCAGCTCCCGGGGGCCAGAGACCCAGTACTTC. It specifies CASSSRGPETQYF. The chain has TRBV7-3 and TRBJ2-5; D tentatively fits TRBD1 or TRBD2 (6 bases each). The CDR3 length is 13 residues. V lost 4 bases and J 4 bases, leaving 10 bases between the germline ends. Germline V gene sequence: CDR1 SGHTA, CDR2 FQGTGA. Full variable domain (rest looked up from reference TRBV7-3 and TRBJ2-5): GAGVSQTPSNKVTEKGKYVELRCDPISGHTALYWYRQSLGQGPEFLIYFQGTGAADDSGLPNDRFFAVRPEGSVSTLKIQRTERGDSAVYLCASSSRGPETQYFGPGTRLLVL.

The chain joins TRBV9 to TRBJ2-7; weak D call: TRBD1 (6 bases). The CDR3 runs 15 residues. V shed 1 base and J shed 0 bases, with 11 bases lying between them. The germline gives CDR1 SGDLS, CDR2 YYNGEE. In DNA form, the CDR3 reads TGTGCCAGCAGCGTAAAGGGGGATAACTCCTACGAGCAGTACTTC. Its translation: CASSVKGDNSYEQYF.

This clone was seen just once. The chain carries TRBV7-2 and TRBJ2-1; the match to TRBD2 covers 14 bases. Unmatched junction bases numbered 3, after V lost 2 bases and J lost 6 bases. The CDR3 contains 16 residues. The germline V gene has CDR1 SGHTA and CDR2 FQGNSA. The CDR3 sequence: CASSLTGTSGSNEQFF. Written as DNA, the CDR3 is TGTGCCAGCAGCTTAACCGGGACTAGCGGGAGCAATGAGCAGTTCTTC.

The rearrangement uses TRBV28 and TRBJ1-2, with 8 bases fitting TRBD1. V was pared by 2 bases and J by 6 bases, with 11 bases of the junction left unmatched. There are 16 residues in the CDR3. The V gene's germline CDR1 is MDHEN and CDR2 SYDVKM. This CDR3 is CASSLSGQGRRDGYTF. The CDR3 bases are TGTGCCAGCAGTTTAAGTGGACAGGGCCGGAGGGATGGCTACACCTTC.

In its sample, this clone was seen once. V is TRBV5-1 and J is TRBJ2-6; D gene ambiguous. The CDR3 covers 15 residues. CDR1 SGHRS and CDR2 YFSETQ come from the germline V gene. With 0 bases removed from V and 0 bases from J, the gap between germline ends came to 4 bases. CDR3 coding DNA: TGCGCCAGCAGCTTGGTCGCCTCTGGGGCCAACGTCCTGACTTTC. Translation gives CASSLVASGANVLTF.

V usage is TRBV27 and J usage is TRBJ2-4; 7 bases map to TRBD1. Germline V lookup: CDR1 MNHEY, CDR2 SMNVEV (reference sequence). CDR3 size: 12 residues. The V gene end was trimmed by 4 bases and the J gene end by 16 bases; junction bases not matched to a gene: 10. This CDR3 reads CASSSWTGLIYF. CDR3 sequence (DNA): TGTGCCAGCAGTTCCTGGACAGGACTTATCTACTTC.

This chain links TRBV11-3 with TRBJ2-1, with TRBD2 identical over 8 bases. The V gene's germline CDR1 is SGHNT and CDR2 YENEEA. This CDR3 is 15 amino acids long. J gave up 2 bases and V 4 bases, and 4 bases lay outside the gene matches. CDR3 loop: CASSYGGLAYNEQFF. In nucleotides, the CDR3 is TGTGCCAGCAGCTACGGGGGACTAGCCTACAATGAGCAGTTCTTC.

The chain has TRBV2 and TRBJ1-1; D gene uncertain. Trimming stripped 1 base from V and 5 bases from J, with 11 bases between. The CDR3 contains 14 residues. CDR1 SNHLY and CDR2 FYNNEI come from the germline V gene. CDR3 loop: CASSEGWVITEAFF. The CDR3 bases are TGTGCCAGCAGTGAAGGGTGGGTGATAACTGAAGCTTTCTTT.

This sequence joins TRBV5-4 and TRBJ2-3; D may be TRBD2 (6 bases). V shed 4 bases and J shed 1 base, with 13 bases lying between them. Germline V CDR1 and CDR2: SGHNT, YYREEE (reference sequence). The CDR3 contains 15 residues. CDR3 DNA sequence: TGTGCCAGCAGCAAGGGCGGGGACGGCACAGATACGCAGTATTTT. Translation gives CASSKGGDGTDTQYF.